The entry below describes one T cell receptor delta chain. This clone was picked up a small number of times. This clone's antigen is unknown. The protein in TCRdb stems from a much larger clone and differs at residue 13 from this DNA's translation, likely a read error; here the protein is translated from the DNA. Libraries were built with multiplex PCR. The run used an Illumina MiSeq. Each sorted gammadelta T cell sample was sequenced for both the TCR gamma (TRG) and TCR delta (TRD) chains. The published analysis was carried out like this. The repertoire analyses drew on clonotype tree plots, the accumulated frequency of the top 20 clonotypes, and diversity index (DI) and D75 metrics. TCRdb recomputed clones from the public reads with CATT; identical DNA rows were then combined. TCRdb, not the original authors, processed these V and J calls. For this sample there are around 50,000 delta-chain clones; around 1.7% appear just once. The ten largest clones take up 14% to 15% of the sample.

From the cysteine up to the phenylalanine, the CDR3 has a length of 19 residues. This entry keeps only the CDR3 DNA: 57 bases, framed from base 1. Unmatched junction bases come to 19, with V trimmed by 1 base and J by 1 base. The germline V gene encodes CDR1 TVYSNPD and CDR2 GDNSRS (reference sequence). The sample belongs to a study of γδ T cells in repeated Plasmodium falciparum infection (TCRdb year 2021). A note on the overall study: The natural-infection arm enrolled Malian children exposed to intense seasonal malaria transmission and compared the Malian children with Australian children matched for age and gender. Malian gammadelta TCR repertoires were analysed cross-sectionally during no-transmission periods and were analysed longitudinally across acute febrile malaria episodes. Samples from controlled-infection subjects were taken at baseline, just before selected infections, and 21 days after each infection. Roughly 5 malaria-naive U.S. adults underwent four controlled human malaria infections by bites from P. falciparum NF54-infected Anopheles stephensi mosquitoes over approximately 620 days. The study examined how repeated Plasmodium falciparum infection shapes the human gammadelta T cell repertoire, using natural infection in Mali and controlled human malaria infection.

Study-level results and caveats: Vdelta2-negative gammadelta TCR repertoires from Malian children appeared more clonally expanded, less diverse and less shared than those of Australian children. Vgamma9/Vdelta2+ TCR repertoires showed a highly stable polyclonal repertoire over time and infection, with many inter-individual overlapping TCRgamma sequences. Generalizability was limited because the Malian cohort came from a small rural village made up predominantly of one ethnic group. The controlled-infection cohort was small, limiting analysis of inter-individual variability in gammadelta T cell responses. In Vdelta2-negative gammadelta TCR repertoires, which were largely Vdelta1+, repeated controlled infections appeared to drive waves of new clonotype selection.

For bulk TCR repertoire analysis, Vgamma9/Vdelta2+ and Vdelta2-negative gammadelta T cell populations were isolated by flow sorting from peripheral blood mononuclear cells. The sequence is built from TRDV3 and TRDJ1; a stretch of 9 junction bases matches TRDD3. This TCR was sampled from a pool of human donors (malaria-infected and uninfected, not separated). Sequencing was carried out using gamma-delta T cells from blood. The DNA sequence follows: TGTGCCTTTAACTACCGACGCCCGTACTGGGGGACGTCCACCGATAAACTCATCTTT. It translates to CAFNYRRPYWGTSTDKLIF.